This T cell receptor beta chain was captured by sequencing in a study of shared clonotypes between healthy human individuals. Study-wide results and limits: Relative to clonotypes present in all four donors, those not shared had lower generation probabilities.

The CDR3 extends over 12 amino acids. V was shortened by 3 bases and J by 5 bases, with 5 bases between the two germline ends. In germline, CDR1 is SEHNR, CDR2 FQNEAQ (reference sequence). Turning to this clone: Its antigen is currently unknown. Other DNA sequences in this specimen translate into the identical CDR3.

As handled by the study authors: Junction-only immunoSEQ sequences carried no quality scores, so filtering differed. Libraries were prepared by immunoSEQ multiplex PCR; TCRdb keeps only in-frame clonotypes and omits some of them. From that table come the V and J calls and clone size; the DNA was used to work out D and trimming. Of about 1,800,000 clones listed, roughly 94% were seen once; the top ten hold around 1%. Selected positively for CCR7 and CD45RO-negative, naive CD8 cells excluded terminally differentiated effector memory CD45RA+ cells. Healthy HIV-negative adults with no recent acute infections or vaccinations were recruited as donors.

The specimen sequenced was naive CD8+ T cells sorted from blood. This sequence joins TRBV7-9 and TRBJ1-5; D unclear. This TCR was recovered from a man in his late teens or twenties in good health. This chain's CDR3 is CASSLGYQPQHF. The CDR3 DNA is TGTGCCAGCAGCTTGGGATATCAGCCCCAGCATTTT. Full variable domain (remainder filled in from reference TRBV7-9 and TRBJ1-5): DTGVSQNPRHKITKRGQNVTFRCDPISEHNRLYWYRQTLGQGPEFLTYFQNEAQLEKSRLLSDRFSAERPKGSFSTLEIQRTEQGDSAMYLCASSLGYQPQHFGDGTRLSIL.